This T cell receptor beta chain was sequenced during a study of neurological immune-mediated disorders. Germline loops: CDR1 SEHNR, CDR2 FQNEAQ (reference sequence). Between the trimmed V and J ends, which lost 2 bases and 7 bases, there was a span of 8 bases. The CDR3 loop spans 13 amino acids. Via MiXCR, TCRdb re-called the 5' RACE reads, giving one row per CDR3 protein. The table includes 40,000 or so distinct CDR3 sequences, about 14% detected once. The unsorted libraries had their origin in 2 million PBMCs stored at -80 C. Notes on the study in general: Expansion of TCR clones was greatest in HTLV-1-associated myelopathy and smallest in multiple sclerosis, where it fell below that of healthy controls.

This clonotype was picked up many times. Its antigen is still unknown. Material: PBMCs. The rearrangement joins TRBV7-9 to TRBJ2-2; no clear D gene. The sequence was collected from a woman between 45 and 65 years old with HTLV-1-associated myelopathy (HAM/TSP). This chain's CDR3 is CASSLPSSGELFF. The CDR3 coding sequence is TGTGCCAGCAGCTTACCGTCGAGCGGGGAGCTGTTTTTT.